What follows are 24 T cell receptor beta chains derived from one specimen sequenced in a study of cytomegalovirus exposure and HLA in healthy donors. The PCR used 60 Vbeta and 13 Jbeta primers. This table comes from immunoSEQ multiplex PCR, and its TCRdb copy is limited to in-frame clones, with some not included. Found here are under 150,000 clones, over 75% of them singletons; the top ten hold roughly 5.9%. Sequencing used PBMCs. These receptors were obtained from a woman under 40 in good health and CMV-seropositive.

The chain is built from TRBV7-2 and TRBJ1-2, with TRBD1 identical over 7 bases. The V gene's germline CDR1 is SGHTA and CDR2 FQGNSA. Trimming at V came to 1 base and at J to 5 bases, leaving 13 bases not matched to a gene. The CDR3 sequence is 17 residues long. The CDR3 here is CASSLGQGLARVYGYTF. The CDR3, as DNA: TGTGCCAGCAGCTTAGGACAGGGACTAGCCAGGGTTTATGGCTACACCTTC. The full variable domain, rest sourced from reference TRBV7-2 and TRBJ1-2, is GAGVSQSPSNKVTEKGKDVELRCDPISGHTALYWYRQSLGQGLEFLIYFQGNSAPDKSGLPSDRFSAERTGGSVSTLTIQRTQQEDSAVYLCASSLGQGLARVYGYTFGSGTRLTVV.

This clone was detected only once. The chain combines TRBV6-5 with TRBJ1-1; D perhaps matches TRBD1 (5 bases). Trimming removed 5 bases at V and 5 bases at J, with 12 bases between. CDR1 and CDR2 from the germline V gene are MNHEY and SVGAGI. This CDR3 region has 13 residues. The CDR3 protein is CASSAQGGTEAFF. CDR3 coding DNA: TGTGCCAGCAGTGCTCAGGGCGGAACTGAAGCTTTCTTT.

This clone has more than one count but fewer than ten. Other DNA variants within this sample encode the same CDR3. The J gene is TRBJ2-2, the V gene TRBV25-1; tentative D call: TRBD2 (5 bases). Trimming pared 5 bases from V and 6 bases from J, leaving 16 bases between. Germline V gene data show CDR1 as MGHDK and CDR2 as SYGVNS. This CDR3 is 15 amino acids long. For the CDR3, the DNA is TGTGCCAGCAGTAATCCGAAGCGGTCTTCCGGGGAGCTGTTTTTT. Its translation is CASSNPKRSSGELFF.

This chain connects TRBV4-2 to TRBJ2-2; TRBD2 aligns across 11 bases. Trimming removed 2 bases from V and 2 bases from J; junction bases left unmatched: 4. This CDR3 is 17 amino acids long. CDR1 and CDR2 from the germline V gene are LGHNA and YNFKEQ. The CDR3 nucleotides read TGTGCCAGCAGCCAAAATAGCGGGGGGGCTAACACCGGGGAGCTGTTTTTT. Translating gives CASSQNSGGANTGELFF.

This chain uses TRBV7-3 with TRBJ2-5; 7 nucleotides match TRBD2. Per germline, CDR1 SGHTA and CDR2 FQGTGA. This CDR3 contains 15 residues. Trimming removed 0 bases from V and 1 base from J; junction bases left unmatched: 2. The CDR3: CASSLTGGTQETQYF. DNA of the CDR3: TGTGCCAGCAGCTTAACCGGGGGGACCCAAGAGACCCAGTACTTC.

This chain connects TRBV7-9 to TRBJ2-2, with TRBD1 matching over 10 bases. V lost 5 bases and J lost 4; bases outside the gene matches: 7. This CDR3 region has 16 residues. The germline V gene has CDR1 SEHNR and CDR2 FQNEAQ (reference sequence). The CDR3 nucleotides are TGTGCCAGCAGCCCAAGGGACAGGGGACTCACCGGGGAGCTGTTTTTT. It codes for CASSPRDRGLTGELFF.

V is TRBV6-5 and J is TRBJ2-1, with 8 bases identical to TRBD1. The germline gives CDR1 MNHEY, CDR2 SVGAGI. The CDR3 totals 15 residues. Trimming at V came to 5 bases and at J to 6 bases, leaving 9 bases not matched to a gene. CDR3 bases: TGTGCCAGCAGTAGGACAGGGTCTAACTCCAATGAGCAGTTCTTC. This encodes CASSRTGSNSNEQFF.

V gene TRBV15 combines with J gene TRBJ1-3, with D uncertain. Germline V CDR1 and CDR2: LNHNV, YYDKDF (reference sequence). The V end lost 5 bases, the J end lost 4 bases, and 12 bases lay between the germline ends. The CDR3 contains 14 residues. CDR3: CATSAMGLGNTIYF. In nucleotides, the CDR3 is TGTGCCACCAGCGCGATGGGCCTCGGAAACACCATATATTTT.

This rearrangement joins TRBV11-3 to TRBJ1-3; a possible D gene is TRBD1 (5 bases). CDR1 SGHNT and CDR2 YENEEA come from the germline V gene. This CDR3 has 19 residues. The V end was cut by 4 bases, the J end by 0 bases, with 22 bases between. CDR3: CASSSGGHRNTLSGNTIYF. The CDR3 nucleotides are TGTGCCAGCAGCTCCGGGGGTCACCGGAACACCCTCTCTGGAAACACCATATATTTT.

The chain employs TRBV4-1 and TRBJ2-2, with D possibly matching TRBD1 (5 bases). This CDR3 is built from 18 residues. CDR1 and CDR2 (germline): MGHRA, YSYEKL. Trimming removed 0 bases from V and 0 bases from J, with 14 bases in between. This chain's CDR3 is CASSQESPGASNTGELFF. For the CDR3, the DNA is TGCGCCAGCAGCCAAGAGTCCCCTGGGGCGTCGAACACCGGGGAGCTGTTTTTT.

The rearrangement links TRBV6-5 to TRBJ2-5; 12 bases match TRBD2. The CDR3 has 15 amino acids. V lost 4 bases to trimming and J lost 3 bases; unmatched junction nucleotides: 3. Germline CDR1 is MNHEY and CDR2 is SVGAGI. CDR3 sequence (DNA): TGTGCCAGCAGTTCGTGGACTAGCGGGGAAGAGACCCAGTACTTC. It specifies CASSSWTSGEETQYF.

This chain connects TRBV6-1 to TRBJ2-5; D is possibly TRBD1 (5 bases). The J call could be wrong; TRBJ2-7 is a better fit for the DNA end. The CDR3 is 14 residues long. Per the germline V gene, CDR1 is MNHNS and CDR2 is SASEGT. The CDR3: CASSDLTATYEQYF. The CDR3 region has the DNA TGTGCCAGCAGTGACCTGACAGCGACCTACGAGCAGTACTTC.

This clone turned up a few times. The chain carries TRBV10-1 and TRBJ1-4; no reliable D call. Looked up from germline, CDR1 is WNHNN and CDR2 is SYGVQD (reference sequence). CDR3 length: 11 amino acids. CDR3 in amino acids: CAVGGNEKLFF. CDR3 sequence (DNA): TGCGCGGTTGGCGGTAATGAAAAACTGTTTTTT.

This rearrangement joins TRBV7-9 to TRBJ1-1; a possible D gene is TRBD1 (6 bases). Deletions cut 5 bases from V and 4 bases from J, with 17 bases between. The germline CDR1 and CDR2 sequences are SEHNR and FQNEAQ (reference sequence). CDR3 size: 15 residues. The CDR3 DNA reads as TGTGCCAGCAGCCGCGCCCGGGGGGCGGGCACTGAAGCTTTCTTT. This sequence encodes CASSRARGAGTEAFF. Based on the CDR3 plus reference TRBV7-9 and TRBJ1-1, the full variable domain is DTGVSQNPRHKITKRGQNVTFRCDPISEHNRLYWYRQTLGQGPEFLTYFQNEAQLEKSRLLSDRFSAERPKGSFSTLEIQRTEQGDSAMYLCASSRARGAGTEAFFGQGTRLTVV.

Only a few counts were recorded for this clone. The V call is TRBV27, the J call TRBJ2-7; no clear D. The CDR3 is 13 amino acids. Trimming cost V 5 bases and J 5 bases, with 13 bases left between them. Germline loops: CDR1 MNHEY, CDR2 SMNVEV (reference sequence). The CDR3 region is CASSMGTWHEQYF. The DNA for the CDR3 is TGTGCCAGCAGTATGGGCACCTGGCACGAGCAGTACTTC.

A few counts support this clone. The rearrangement uses TRBV7-9 and TRBJ1-3; 7 nucleotides line up with TRBD1. The CDR3 covers 16 residues. The germline gives CDR1 SEHNR, CDR2 FQNEAQ (reference sequence). The junction had 10 bases not matched to a gene; V was cut back by 5 bases and J by 3 bases. In DNA, the CDR3 is TGTGCCAGCAGCGCCCTTACAGGGGCGGTTGGAAACACCATATATTTT. Protein product: CASSALTGAVGNTIYF. The full variable domain, its missing parts supplied by reference TRBV7-9 and TRBJ1-3, is DTGVSQNPRHKITKRGQNVTFRCDPISEHNRLYWYRQTLGQGPEFLTYFQNEAQLEKSRLLSDRFSAERPKGSFSTLEIQRTEQGDSAMYLCASSALTGAVGNTIYFGEGSWLTVV.

The J gene is TRBJ2-7, the V gene TRBV5-1; D unclear. The V end lost 6 bases, the J end lost 0 bases, and 7 bases lay between the germline ends. The CDR3 is made up of 12 amino acids. Germline V gives CDR1 SGHRS, CDR2 YFSETQ. The CDR3, as DNA: TGCGCCAGCACCTCCAGCTCCTACGAGCAGTACTTC. Translation gives CASTSSSYEQYF.

The rearrangement uses TRBV9 and TRBJ1-1; TRBD1 matches 10 bases. V lost 0 bases to trimming and J lost 3 bases; unmatched junction nucleotides: 2. The germline gives CDR1 SGDLS, CDR2 YYNGEE. The CDR3 consists of 15 residues. In DNA form, the CDR3 reads TGTGCCAGCAGCGTAGTCGGGACAGGGGACACTGAAGCTTTCTTT. Its translation: CASSVVGTGDTEAFF.

The rearrangement links TRBV4-2 to TRBJ2-7; the D gene is possibly TRBD1 (6 bases). V was shortened by 4 bases and J by 7 bases, with 20 bases between the two germline ends. The CDR3 has 15 residues. Germline lookup yields CDR1 LGHNA and CDR2 YNFKEQ. The chain's CDR3 is CASSLGQSPNFEQYF. DNA for the CDR3: TGTGCCAGCAGCCTCGGACAGTCTCCAAATTTTGAGCAGTACTTC.

This sequence joins TRBV5-1 and TRBJ2-1; 12 nucleotides align to TRBD2. The CDR3 runs to 15 residues. The germline CDR1 and CDR2 sequences are SGHRS and YFSETQ. Trimming cost V 0 bases and J 7 bases; bases outside gene matches: 2. The CDR3, as DNA: TGCGCCAGCAGCTTGGCCCTAGCGGGAGGGAATGAGCAGTTCTTC. Translation: CASSLALAGGNEQFF.

With respect to this clone: Sequence at one end of the junction differs from germline and may be a read error. The gene calls are TRBV6-5 and TRBJ1-1, with 7 positions matching TRBD1. The germline V gene encodes CDR1 MNHEY and CDR2 SVGAGI. The CDR3 totals 11 residues. For the CDR3, the DNA is TGTGCCAGCAGTCAAGGGGGCCCAACAATCTTT. It yields the protein CASSQGGPTIF.

This clone was seen more than once but under ten times. The rearrangement joins TRBV5-8 to TRBJ2-3, with TRBD1 identical over 9 bases. The J segment lost 1 base and the V segment lost 4 bases, leaving 10 bases of the junction unmatched. This CDR3 is 17 amino acids long. Germline CDR1 and CDR2: SGHTS and YDEGEE. The CDR3 DNA reads as TGTGCCAGCAGCCTAAGGACAGGGGCTAAGGGCACAGATACGCAGTATTTT. Translation: CASSLRTGAKGTDTQYF.

This clone has just one count. This chain connects TRBV5-4 to TRBJ2-5; 11 bases agree with TRBD2. The CDR3 is 13 residues long. Germline V gene lookup returns CDR1 SGHNT and CDR2 YYREEE (reference sequence). V dropped 5 bases and J dropped 5; count of bases not matched to a gene: 2. In DNA form, the CDR3 reads TGTGCCAGCAGTTTAGCGGGGGGGGAGACCCAGTACTTC. Its protein product is CASSLAGGETQYF.

This clone was detected once. V usage is TRBV19 and J usage is TRBJ1-2; 9 nucleotides align to TRBD1. V shed 6 bases, J shed 3 bases, and the junction held 11 bases outside the gene matches. The CDR3 has 16 amino acids. Germline lookup yields CDR1 LNHDA and CDR2 SQIVND (reference sequence). The CDR3 reads CASSPTTGTGHYGYTF. The CDR3 DNA reads as TGTGCCAGTAGCCCCACGACCGGGACAGGGCACTATGGCTACACCTTC.